This T cell receptor beta chain was captured in a study of blood T cell repertoires in COVID-19. Turning to the study itself: Researchers got acute and convalescent COVID-19 samples from the United States, Italy and Spain. PBMCs, B-cell-depleted T cells, or T cells provided the cDNA or gDNA that made up the material.

Sequencing used immunoSEQ multiplex PCR; TCRdb keeps in-frame clones, though not all of them. The sample lists 200,000 to 250,000 clones, around 82% occurring once. The material sequenced was peripheral blood. The clonotype originates from a woman aged 55 to 70 with acute or convalescent COVID-19.

The CDR3 coding sequence is TGTGCCAGCAGCCCCCGCGGGGGTAATTTCGGTGAGCAGTTCTTC. This translates into CASSPRGGNFGEQFF. V gene TRBV9 combines with J gene TRBJ2-1; 7 positions match TRBD2. CDR1 SGDLS and CDR2 YYNGEE come from the germline V gene. The CDR3 has 15 residues. The trim removed 4 bases at V and 9 bases at J, leaving 13 bases unmatched.